This TCR beta chain is from a study of blood T cell repertoires in COVID-19 (dated by TCRdb to the early 2020s). For context, the study as a whole: The collaborator samples originated in the United States, Italy and Spain and spanned the acute and convalescent phases of COVID-19. The repertoires were made available in a free public database intended to serve as a resource for research on the immune response to SARS-CoV-2. The prospective study material was composed of cDNA or gDNA derived from T cells, B-cell-depleted T cells, or PBMCs. The samples were drawn from two sources: the first 160 participants of the ongoing ImmuneRACE study, and 1,000 to 1,500 subjects contributed by 6 global collaborators. HLA class I and class II types, where available, came from metadata supplied by the sample provider rather than from assay-based typing. Sample metadata almost always included a de-identified subject ID, COVID-19 status, age in years and sex. Deeply sampled blood TCRbeta repertoires from subjects exposed to, actively infected with, or recovered from COVID-19 were included in the dataset.

Points on this clone: This clone's antigen is unknown. No base quality values were provided; no much bigger clone lies one nucleotide off.

Results the study describes overall, beyond this receptor: Clinical and demographic metadata were provided uncurated, with the amount varying by source and participant.

Collaborating institutions collected whole blood in K2EDTA tubes following their own protocols. For TCRbeta analysis, collaborators shipped samples in one of three forms: frozen whole blood, isolated PBMCs, or DNA extracted from either of those sample types. TCRbeta CDR3 regions were amplified from genomic DNA using the immunoSEQ Assay, a bias-controlled multiplex PCR. The study's processing was this. The number of nucleated cells in each sample was estimated from the amplification of reference gene primers within the assay. To quantify the absolute abundance of each unique TCRbeta CDR3 rearrangement, sequence reads were collapsed and filtered. For each sample, productive Simpson clonality was calculated by taking the square root of Simpson's diversity index across productive rearrangements. As stored in TCRdb, this immuneACCESS dataset retains in-frame rearrangements with V and J assigned. A fraction of the clones does not appear; measured against another copy, unresolved V genes explain less than half of the discrepancy, and the remainder lacks a known reason. The DNA was the basis for D and trimming; V, J and clone size are from that table. The sample has tens of thousands of clones on record, 75% to 90% of them singletons. In total, the top ten clones hold 15% to 20% of the sample.

CDR1 SGHRS and CDR2 YFSETQ were looked up in the germline V gene. The CDR3 covers 15 residues, taking in both the cysteine and the phenylalanine. The sequence is cut down to CDR3 DNA, 45 bases in frame from base 1. Trimming leaves V shorter by 2 bases and J shorter by 15 bases, with the junction holding 12 bases beyond the gene matches. The sample was peripheral blood. The chain couples TRBV5-1 to TRBJ1-6; 9 bases in the junction line up with TRBD1. This TCR was sampled from a woman of 80 years or more with acute or convalescent COVID-19. The bases are TGCGCCAGCAGCTTCGGGGGACAGGGCTGGGTGCACCTCCACTTT. It encodes CASSFGGQGWVHLHF.